This T cell receptor (beta chain) was captured by sequencing in a study of OX40 agonist ivuxolimab in advanced cancers. The CDR3 covers 15 residues. Trimming pared 4 bases from V and 3 bases from J, leaving 14 bases between. CDR1 and CDR2 (germline): SGHKS, YYEKEE (reference sequence). Sequenced by immunoSEQ multiplex PCR; TCRdb stores in-frame clones only, minus some. The sample yields more than 80,000 clones, just over 90% seen once. Sequences were derived from CD4+ or CD8+ T cells sorted from blood, sampled in a trial of the OX40 agonist ivuxolimab. V and J are TRBV5-5 and TRBJ1-5; D is perhaps TRBD1 (5 bases). This sequence was found in an adult with an advanced solid tumor such as melanoma, head and neck, liver or kidney cancer. DNA for the CDR3: TGTGCCAGCAGCACGGGACCCACAACCAATCAGCCCCAGCATTTT. Protein: CASSTGPTTNQPQHF.